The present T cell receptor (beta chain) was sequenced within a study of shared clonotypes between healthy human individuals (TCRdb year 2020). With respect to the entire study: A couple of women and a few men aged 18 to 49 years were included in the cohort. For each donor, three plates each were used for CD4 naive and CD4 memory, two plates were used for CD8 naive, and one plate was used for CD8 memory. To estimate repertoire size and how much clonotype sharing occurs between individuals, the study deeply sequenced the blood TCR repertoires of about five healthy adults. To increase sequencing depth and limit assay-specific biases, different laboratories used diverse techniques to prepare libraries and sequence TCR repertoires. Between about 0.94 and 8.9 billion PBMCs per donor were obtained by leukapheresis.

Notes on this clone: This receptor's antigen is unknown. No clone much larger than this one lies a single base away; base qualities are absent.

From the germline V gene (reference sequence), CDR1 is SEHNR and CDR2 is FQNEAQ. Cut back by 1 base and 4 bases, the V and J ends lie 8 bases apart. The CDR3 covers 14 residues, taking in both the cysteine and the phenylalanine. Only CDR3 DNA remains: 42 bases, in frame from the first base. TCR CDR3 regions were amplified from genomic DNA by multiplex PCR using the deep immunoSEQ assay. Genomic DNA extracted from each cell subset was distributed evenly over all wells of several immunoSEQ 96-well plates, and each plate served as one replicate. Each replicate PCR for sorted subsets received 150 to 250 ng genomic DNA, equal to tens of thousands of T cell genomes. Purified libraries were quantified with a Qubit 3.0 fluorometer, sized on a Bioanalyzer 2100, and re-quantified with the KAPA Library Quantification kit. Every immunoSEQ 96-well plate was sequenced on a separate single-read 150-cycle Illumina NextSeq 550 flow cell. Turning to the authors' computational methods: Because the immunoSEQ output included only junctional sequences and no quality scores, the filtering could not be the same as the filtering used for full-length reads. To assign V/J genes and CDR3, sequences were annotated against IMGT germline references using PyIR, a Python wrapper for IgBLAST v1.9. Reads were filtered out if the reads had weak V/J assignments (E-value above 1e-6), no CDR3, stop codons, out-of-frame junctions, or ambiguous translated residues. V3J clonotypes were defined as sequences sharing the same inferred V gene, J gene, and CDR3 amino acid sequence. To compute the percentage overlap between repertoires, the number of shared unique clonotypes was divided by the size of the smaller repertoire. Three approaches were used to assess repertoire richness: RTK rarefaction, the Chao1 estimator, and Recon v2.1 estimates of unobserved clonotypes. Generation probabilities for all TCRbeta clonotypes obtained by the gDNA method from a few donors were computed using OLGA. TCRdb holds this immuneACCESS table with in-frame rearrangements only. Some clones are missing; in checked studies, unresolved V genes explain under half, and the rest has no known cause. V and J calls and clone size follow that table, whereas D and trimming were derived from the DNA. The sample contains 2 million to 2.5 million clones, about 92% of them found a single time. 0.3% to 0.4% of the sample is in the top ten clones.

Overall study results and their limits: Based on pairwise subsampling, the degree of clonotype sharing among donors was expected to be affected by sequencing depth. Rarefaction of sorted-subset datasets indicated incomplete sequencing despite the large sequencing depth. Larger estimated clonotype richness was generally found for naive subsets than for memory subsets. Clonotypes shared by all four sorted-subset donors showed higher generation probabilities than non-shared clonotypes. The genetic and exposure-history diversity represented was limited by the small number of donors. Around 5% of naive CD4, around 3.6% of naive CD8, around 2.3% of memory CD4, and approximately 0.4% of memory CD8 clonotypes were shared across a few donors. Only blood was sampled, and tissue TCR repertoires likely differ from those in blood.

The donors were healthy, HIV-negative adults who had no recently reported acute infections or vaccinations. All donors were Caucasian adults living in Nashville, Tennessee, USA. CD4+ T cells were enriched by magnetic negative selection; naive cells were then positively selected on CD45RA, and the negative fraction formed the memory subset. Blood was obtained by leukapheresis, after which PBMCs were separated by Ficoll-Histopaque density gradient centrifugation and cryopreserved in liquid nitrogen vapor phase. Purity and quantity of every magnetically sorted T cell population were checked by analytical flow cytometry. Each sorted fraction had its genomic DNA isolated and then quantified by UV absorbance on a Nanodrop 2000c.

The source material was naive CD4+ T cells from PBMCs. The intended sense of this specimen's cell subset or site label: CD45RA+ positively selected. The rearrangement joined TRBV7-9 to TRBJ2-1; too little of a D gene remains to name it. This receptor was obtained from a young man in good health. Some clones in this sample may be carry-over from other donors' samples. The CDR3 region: CASSLVFQYNEQFF. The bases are TGTGCCAGCAGCTTAGTATTCCAGTACAATGAGCAGTTCTTC.